These 24 T cell receptor beta chains originate from one sample sequenced in a study of Graves' ophthalmopathy and Graves' hyperthyroidism. RNA transcripts were the template, and TCR beta CDR3 regions were amplified from them. RT-PCR was first run with HTBI primers, then multiplex PCR in a second round. TCRdb re-called the multiplex PCR reads with MiXCR, one entry per CDR3 protein. This table holds around 1.1 million distinct CDR3 sequences, roughly 35% found once. The sample taken for sequencing was peripheral blood or thyroid tissue (not recorded which). Receptors were obtained from an adult man with Graves' hyperthyroidism.

This clonotype was detected many times. The rearrangement links TRBV20-1 to TRBJ2-7; possibly TRBD1 for D (5 bases). With 2 bases removed from V and 5 bases from J, the gap between germline ends came to 7 bases. The CDR3 is 11 residues long. Germline V CDR1 and CDR2: DFQATT, SNEGSKA (reference sequence). The chain's CDR3 is CSARQGHEQYF. The CDR3 nucleotides are TGCAGTGCTAGACAGGGCCACGAGCAGTACTTC.

The rearrangement joins TRBV10-3 to TRBJ1-3; D not certain. Germline-derived CDR1 and CDR2 are ENHRY and SYGVKD. Trimming pared 10 bases from V and 4 bases from J, leaving 14 bases between. The CDR3 has 13 residues. The CDR3 DNA is TGTGCCAGCAGGCTCTCCCAGGGAAACACCATATATTTT. Translation: CASRLSQGNTIYF.

The chain carries TRBV4-3 and TRBJ2-2; D gene ambiguous. The V gene's germline CDR1 is LGHNA and CDR2 YSLEER. Trimming took off 0 bases at V and 3 bases at J, with 11 bases between the two ends. This CDR3 region has 16 residues. The CDR3 spells CASSQDRQKYTGELFF. Written as DNA, the CDR3 is TGCGCCAGCAGCCAAGATAGGCAGAAGTACACCGGGGAGCTGTTTTTT.

The chain joins TRBV11-2 to TRBJ2-7, with unresolved D. Trimming removed 6 bases from V and 3 bases from J, with 9 bases in between. This CDR3 contains 12 residues. Germline V lookup: CDR1 SGHAT, CDR2 FQNNGV. The CDR3 sequence: CASSYPIYEQYF. The CDR3 nucleotides are TGTGCCAGCAGTTACCCCATCTACGAGCAGTACTTC.

With regard to this clonotype: This clone may be a read error of a much larger clone one base away. This sequence joins TRBV20-1 and TRBJ1-2, with 7 bases lining up with TRBD1. The CDR3 spans 15 residues. Germline loops: CDR1 DFQATT, CDR2 SNEGSKA (reference sequence). V was clipped by 6 bases and J by 5 bases; unmatched bases: 15. The CDR3 here is CSAVDRESSFYGYTF. Here the CDR3 DNA reads TGCAGTGCCGTAGACAGGGAGTCTTCCTTTTATGGCTACACCTTC.

The V gene is TRBV14, the J gene TRBJ1-2; D is undetermined. Germline V gene data show CDR1 as SGHDN and CDR2 as FVKESK. This CDR3 has 14 residues. V lost 0 bases and J lost 4, with 9 bases in between. For the CDR3, the DNA is TGTGCCAGCAGCCAAGAGTCGGTTGCCTATGGCTACACCTTC. It codes for CASSQESVAYGYTF.

This clonotype was seen many times. The V call is TRBV10-3, the J call TRBJ2-7; TRBD2 matches 7 bases. Trimming cost V 10 bases and J 0 bases; bases outside gene matches: 9. The CDR3 length is 14 residues. Germline values: CDR1 ENHRY, CDR2 SYGVKD. The CDR3 DNA reads as TGTGCCACTGGAGCGGGGATAAGCTCCTACGAGCAGTACTTC. Protein: CATGAGISSYEQYF.

Regarding this clonotype: A much larger clone lies one base from this, so it may be a read error. CDR3 in amino acids: CASTKPSAGEPFF. As DNA, the CDR3 is TGTGCCAGCACCAAACCTAGCGCCGGGGAGCCGTTTTTT. This sequence joins TRBV7-6 and TRBJ2-2; D perhaps matches TRBD2 (6 bases). Germline lookup yields CDR1 SGHVS and CDR2 FNYEAQ. The CDR3 is 13 amino acids. The complete variable domain, with remaining parts taken from reference TRBV7-6 and TRBJ2-2, reads GAGVSQSPRYKVTKRGQDVALRCDPISGHVSLYWYRQALGQGPEFLTYFNYEAQQDKSGLPNDRFSAERPEGSISTLTIQRTEQRDSAMYRCASTKPSAGEPFFGEGSRLTVL.

The CDR3 is CAIGGQKNSPLHF. The CDR3 DNA reads as TGTGCCATCGGGGGACAGAAAAATTCACCCCTCCACTTT. V usage is TRBV10-3 and J usage is TRBJ1-6, with 7 bases lining up with TRBD1. The germline V gene encodes CDR1 ENHRY and CDR2 SYGVKD. The CDR3 consists of 13 residues. V shed 8 bases, J shed 7 bases, and the junction held 5 bases outside the gene matches.

This clonotype was found a few times. The chain employs TRBV19 and TRBJ2-7; 8 bases align to TRBD1. Germline V gene lookup returns CDR1 LNHDA and CDR2 SQIVND (reference sequence). With V trimmed by 2 bases and J by 10 bases, 10 bases remained unmatched. This CDR3 comprises 14 residues. The CDR3 loop is CASSIRTNQGAQYF. In nucleotides, the CDR3 is TGTGCCAGTAGTATAAGGACAAATCAGGGGGCCCAGTACTTC.

The rearrangement links TRBV24-1 to TRBJ2-5; D is possibly TRBD1 or TRBD2 (5 bases each). CDR1 KGHDR and CDR2 SFDVKD come from the germline V gene. CDR3 length: 12 amino acids. The V and J ends lost 6 bases and 4 bases respectively, with 8 bases between them. CDR3 residues: CATSRGRETQYF. The CDR3 bases are TGTGCCACCAGTCGGGGACGAGAGACCCAGTACTTC.

The chain combines TRBV4-3 with TRBJ1-2, with D possibly TRBD1 on 6 matching bases. Trimming took off 1 base at V and 2 bases at J, with 8 bases between the two ends. CDR1 and CDR2 from the germline V gene are LGHNA and YSLEER. The CDR3 covers 14 residues. The CDR3 DNA reads as TGCGCCAGCAGCCAAGTAGACAGGAACTATGGCTACACCTTC. Protein sequence: CASSQVDRNYGYTF.

In this sample, this clonotype turned up many times. This chain joins TRBV20-1 and TRBJ1-1; D gene unclear. The CDR3 length is 12 residues. Germline CDR1 is DFQATT and CDR2 is SNEGSKA (reference sequence). V shed 6 bases and J shed 1 base, with 9 bases lying between them. CDR3: CSAPLGNTEAFF. DNA of the CDR3: TGCAGTGCCCCGTTAGGGAACACTGAAGCTTTCTTT.

This chain links TRBV30 with TRBJ2-7; unclear D gene. This CDR3 region has 12 residues. V lost 2 bases and J 3 bases, leaving 8 bases between the germline ends. Germline values: CDR1 GTSNPN, CDR2 SVGIG (reference sequence). The CDR3 nucleotides read TGTGCCTGGAGTCCTAATGGCTACGAGCAGTACTTC. Amino acid sequence: CAWSPNGYEQYF.

About this clonotype: This likely comes from a read error, as the CDR3 has no conserved phenylalanine or tryptophan at its end. The V gene is TRBV15, the J gene TRBJ1-1, with 9 bases matching TRBD1. CDR1 LNHNV and CDR2 YYDKDF come from the germline V gene (reference sequence). The CDR3 runs 12 residues. V gave up 5 bases and J gave up 5 bases; unmatched junction bases: 0. The CDR3 DNA follows: TGTGCCACCAGCGGGACAGGGACTGAAGCTTTCCTT. It translates to CATSGTGTEAFL.

This clonotype was recorded at least ten times. The chain is built from TRBV6-2 or TRBV6-3 and TRBJ2-7, with TRBD1 identical over 7 bases. The V gene's germline CDR1 is MNHEY and CDR2 SVGEGT. The CDR3 has 13 residues. V lost 2 bases, J lost 4 bases, and 2 bases stayed unmatched. CDR3 coding DNA: TGTGCCAGCAGTTACGGGACAGTTTACGAGCAGTACTTC. It encodes CASSYGTVYEQYF.

This clonotype was detected many times. This rearrangement joins TRBV2 to TRBJ1-1; unclear D gene. V lost 7 bases, J lost 1 base, and 7 bases lay in between. Germline lookup yields CDR1 SNHLY and CDR2 FYNNEI. The CDR3 covers 12 residues. The CDR3 DNA is TGTGCCAGCAATCGGGAGAACACTGAAGCTTTCTTT. Its translation is CASNRENTEAFF.

This clonotype came up many times. This chain joins TRBV9 and TRBJ2-7, with a weak D call TRBD2 (7 bases). V was trimmed by 4 bases and J by 5 bases, leaving 13 bases between them. Germline V gives CDR1 SGDLS, CDR2 YYNGEE. This CDR3 has 13 residues. Written as DNA, the CDR3 is TGTGCCAGCAGCTATTCGGGGGGCGACGAGCAGTACTTC. The encoded protein is CASSYSGGDEQYF.

At least ten counts were recorded for this clonotype. A junction end diverges from the germline sequence, so it may reflect a read error. This chain links TRBV5-1 with TRBJ1-1; unclear D gene. CDR3 length: 13 residues. Germline CDR1 reads SGHRS; CDR2 reads YFSETQ. CDR3 sequence reads: CASSLGLGTEAFF. The CDR3 DNA follows: TGTGCCAGCAGCTTAGGGCTCGGCACTGAAGCTTTCTTT.

The chain carries TRBV10-3 and TRBJ2-7; no firm D call. The CDR3 spans 15 residues. V gave up 5 bases and J gave up 2 bases, with 16 bases separating them. The germline V gene encodes CDR1 ENHRY and CDR2 SYGVKD. The CDR3 region is CAISPFQLNTYEQYF. The CDR3 coding sequence is TGTGCCATCAGTCCTTTCCAGCTCAACACCTACGAGCAGTACTTC.

This clonotype showed up many times. The chain joins TRBV29-1 to TRBJ2-2, with unresolved D. Per germline, CDR1 SQVTM and CDR2 ANQGSEA. The CDR3 length is 12 residues. Trimming stripped 4 bases from V and 7 bases from J, with 10 bases between. DNA of the CDR3: TGCAGCGTTGTAGGAAGGATCGGGGAGCTGTTTTTT. It translates to CSVVGRIGELFF.

The chain links TRBV5-1 to TRBJ1-2; TRBD1 matches 12 bases. This CDR3 contains 16 residues. Germline CDR1 SGHRS, CDR2 YFSETQ. J gave up 4 bases and V 3 bases, and 7 bases lay outside the gene matches. CDR3 in amino acids: CASSSGQGAQGYGYTF. The CDR3, as DNA: TGCGCCAGCAGCTCGGGACAGGGGGCGCAGGGCTATGGCTACACCTTC.

This chain uses TRBV5-1 with TRBJ1-6; 7 bases are a match to TRBD1. The CDR3 spans 16 residues. CDR1 and CDR2 from the germline V gene are SGHRS and YFSETQ. After removal of 4 bases from V and 3 bases from J, the junction contained 7 bases not matched to a gene. The CDR3 DNA sequence: TGCGCCAGCAGCCCGTGGGACAGAATCTATAATTCACCCCTCCACTTT. Translation gives CASSPWDRIYNSPLHF. Variable domain in full (rest from reference TRBV5-1 and TRBJ1-6): KAGVTQTPRYLIKTRGQQVTLSCSPISGHRSVSWYQQTPGQGLQFLFEYFSETQRNKGNFPGRFSGRQFSNSRSEMNVSTLELGDSALYLCASSPWDRIYNSPLHFGNGTRLTVT.

The chain is built from TRBV6-1 and TRBJ1-1, with 8 bases identical to TRBD1. The CDR3 contains 14 residues. Germline CDR1 and CDR2: MNHNS and SASEGT. Unmatched junction bases numbered 9, after V lost 2 bases and J lost 10 bases. In nucleotides, the CDR3 is TGTGCCAGCAGTGAAACAGGTCAGGGGGCGGCAGCTTTCTTT. This encodes CASSETGQGAAAFF.